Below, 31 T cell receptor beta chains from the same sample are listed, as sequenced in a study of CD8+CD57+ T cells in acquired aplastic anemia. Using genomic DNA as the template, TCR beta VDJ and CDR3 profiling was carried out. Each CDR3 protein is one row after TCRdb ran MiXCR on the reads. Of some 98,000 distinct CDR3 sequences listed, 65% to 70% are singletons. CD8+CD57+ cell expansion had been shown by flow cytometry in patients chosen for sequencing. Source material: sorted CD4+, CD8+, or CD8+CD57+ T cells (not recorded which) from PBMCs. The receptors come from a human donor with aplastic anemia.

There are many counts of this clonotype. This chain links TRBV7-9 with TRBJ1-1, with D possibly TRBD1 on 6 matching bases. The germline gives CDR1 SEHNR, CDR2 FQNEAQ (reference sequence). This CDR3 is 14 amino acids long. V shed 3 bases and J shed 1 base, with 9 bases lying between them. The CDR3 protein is CASSFGQTNTEAFF. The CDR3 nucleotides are TGTGCCAGCAGCTTCGGACAGACGAACACTGAAGCTTTCTTT.

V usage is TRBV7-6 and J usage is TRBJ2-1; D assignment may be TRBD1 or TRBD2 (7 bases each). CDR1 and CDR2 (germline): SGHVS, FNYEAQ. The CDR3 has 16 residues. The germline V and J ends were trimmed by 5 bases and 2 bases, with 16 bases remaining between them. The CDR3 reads CASSPRGGQPYNEQFF. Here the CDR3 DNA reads TGTGCCAGCAGCCCTCGCGGGGGACAGCCCTACAATGAGCAGTTCTTC.

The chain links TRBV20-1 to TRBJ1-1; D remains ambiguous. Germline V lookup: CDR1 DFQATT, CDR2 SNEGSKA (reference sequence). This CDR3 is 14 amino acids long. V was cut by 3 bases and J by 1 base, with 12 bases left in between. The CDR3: CSASRLMANTEAFF. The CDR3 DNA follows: TGCAGTGCTAGTAGGCTAATGGCGAACACTGAAGCTTTCTTT.

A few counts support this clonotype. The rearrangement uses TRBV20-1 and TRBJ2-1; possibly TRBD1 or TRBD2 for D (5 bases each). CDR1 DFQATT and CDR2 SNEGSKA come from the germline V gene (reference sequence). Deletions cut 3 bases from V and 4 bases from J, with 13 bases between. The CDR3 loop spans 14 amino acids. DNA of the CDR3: TGCAGTGCTAGCGATGGGGGACCATACAATGAGCAGTTCTTC. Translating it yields CSASDGGPYNEQFF.

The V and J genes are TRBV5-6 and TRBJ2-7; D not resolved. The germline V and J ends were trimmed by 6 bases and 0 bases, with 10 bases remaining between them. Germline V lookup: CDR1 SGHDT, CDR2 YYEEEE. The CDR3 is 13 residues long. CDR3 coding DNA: TGTGCCAGCACCGCGACGCTCTCCTACGAGCAGTACTTC. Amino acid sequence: CASTATLSYEQYF.

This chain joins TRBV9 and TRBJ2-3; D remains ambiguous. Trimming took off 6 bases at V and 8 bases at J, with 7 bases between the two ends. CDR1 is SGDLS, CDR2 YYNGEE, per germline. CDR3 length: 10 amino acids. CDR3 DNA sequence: TGTGCCAGCACGGTAATTACGCAGTATTTT. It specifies CASTVITQYF.

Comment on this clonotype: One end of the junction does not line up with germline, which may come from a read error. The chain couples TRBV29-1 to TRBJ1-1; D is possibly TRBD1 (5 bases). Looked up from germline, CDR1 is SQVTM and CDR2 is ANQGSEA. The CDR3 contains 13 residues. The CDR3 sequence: CSVAGGTHTEAFF. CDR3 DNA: TGTAGCGTTGCGGGGGGTACGCACACTGAAGCTTTCTTT.

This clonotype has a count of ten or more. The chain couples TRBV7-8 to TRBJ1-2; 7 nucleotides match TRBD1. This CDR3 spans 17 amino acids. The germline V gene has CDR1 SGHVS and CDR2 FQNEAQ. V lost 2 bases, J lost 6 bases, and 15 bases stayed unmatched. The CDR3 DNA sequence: TGTGCCAGCAGCTTATATCTTTCCCCCCAGGGGGGTAATGGCTACACCTTC. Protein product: CASSLYLSPQGGNGYTF.

This chain's CDR3 is CSADLGTASPLHF. The CDR3 nucleotides are TGCAGTGCAGACTTGGGGACGGCTTCACCCCTCCACTTT. This chain connects TRBV20-1 to TRBJ1-6; D might be TRBD1 (5 bases). This CDR3 contains 13 residues. V dropped 6 bases and J dropped 9 bases, with 15 bases sitting between them. CDR1 and CDR2 from the germline V gene are DFQATT and SNEGSKA (reference sequence).

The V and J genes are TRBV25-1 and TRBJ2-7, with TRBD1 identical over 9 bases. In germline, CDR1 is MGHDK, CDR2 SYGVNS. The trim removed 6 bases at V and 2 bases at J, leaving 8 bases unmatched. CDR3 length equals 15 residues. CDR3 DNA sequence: TGTGCCAGCAGCGTAGATGGGACAGGGACCTACGAGCAGTACTTC. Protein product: CASSVDGTGTYEQYF.

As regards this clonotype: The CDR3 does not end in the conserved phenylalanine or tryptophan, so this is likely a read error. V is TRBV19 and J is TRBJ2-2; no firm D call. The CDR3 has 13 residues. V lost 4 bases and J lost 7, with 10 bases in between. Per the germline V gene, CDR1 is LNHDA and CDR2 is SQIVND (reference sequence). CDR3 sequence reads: CASSRRQSGELFS. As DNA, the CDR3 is TGTGCCAGTAGTAGGCGGCAAAGCGGGGAGCTGTTTTCT.

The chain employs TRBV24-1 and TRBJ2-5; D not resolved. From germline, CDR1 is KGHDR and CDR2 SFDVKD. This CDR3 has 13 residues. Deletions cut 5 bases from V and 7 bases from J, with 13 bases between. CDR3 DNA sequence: TGTGCCACCAGTGGTGCCAGTTCTGGGACCCAGTACTTC. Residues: CATSGASSGTQYF.

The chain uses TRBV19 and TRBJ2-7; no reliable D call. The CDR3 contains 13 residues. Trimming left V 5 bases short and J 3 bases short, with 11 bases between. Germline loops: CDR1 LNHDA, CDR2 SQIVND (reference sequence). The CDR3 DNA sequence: TGTGCCAGTAGTGGATGGAACAACTACGAGCAGTACTTC. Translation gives CASSGWNNYEQYF.

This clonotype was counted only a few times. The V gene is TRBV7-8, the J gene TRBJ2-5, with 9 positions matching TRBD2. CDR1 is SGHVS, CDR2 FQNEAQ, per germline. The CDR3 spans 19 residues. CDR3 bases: TGTGCTACAAGCCTTCTAGCGGGGCTCGGGGGCCGTGACCAAGAGACCCAGTACTTC. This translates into CATSLLAGLGGRDQETQYF.

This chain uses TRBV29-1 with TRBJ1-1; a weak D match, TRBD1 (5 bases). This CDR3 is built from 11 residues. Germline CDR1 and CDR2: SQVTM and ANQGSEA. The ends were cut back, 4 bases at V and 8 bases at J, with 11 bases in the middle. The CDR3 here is CSVAGTSEAFF. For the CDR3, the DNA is TGCAGCGTTGCAGGGACGTCCGAAGCTTTCTTT.

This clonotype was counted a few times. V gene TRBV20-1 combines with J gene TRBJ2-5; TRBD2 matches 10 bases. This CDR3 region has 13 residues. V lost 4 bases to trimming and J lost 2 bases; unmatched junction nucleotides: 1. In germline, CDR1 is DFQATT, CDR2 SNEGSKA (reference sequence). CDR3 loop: CSAKLAGQETQYF. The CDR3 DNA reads TGCAGTGCTAAACTAGCGGGGCAAGAGACCCAGTACTTC.

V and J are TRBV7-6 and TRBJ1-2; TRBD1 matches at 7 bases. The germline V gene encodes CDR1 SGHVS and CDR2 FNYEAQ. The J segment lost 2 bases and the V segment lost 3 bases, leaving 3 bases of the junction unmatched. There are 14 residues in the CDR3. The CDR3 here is CASSLGRGNYGYTF. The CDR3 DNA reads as TGTGCCAGCAGCTTGGGCAGGGGGAACTATGGCTACACCTTC.

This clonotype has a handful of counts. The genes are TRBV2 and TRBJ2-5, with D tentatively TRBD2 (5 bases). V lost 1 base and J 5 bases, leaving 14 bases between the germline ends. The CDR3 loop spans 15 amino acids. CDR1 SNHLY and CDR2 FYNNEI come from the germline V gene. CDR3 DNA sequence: TGTGCCAGCAGTGAAGGGGCTAGCAATCAGGAGACCCAGTACTTC. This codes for CASSEGASNQETQYF. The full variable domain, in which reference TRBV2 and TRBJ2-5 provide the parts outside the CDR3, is EPEVTQTPSHQVTQMGQEVILRCVPISNHLYFYWYRQILGQKVEFLVSFYNNEISEKSEIFDDQFSVERPDGSNFTLKIRSTKLEDSAMYFCASSEGASNQETQYFGPGTRLLVL.

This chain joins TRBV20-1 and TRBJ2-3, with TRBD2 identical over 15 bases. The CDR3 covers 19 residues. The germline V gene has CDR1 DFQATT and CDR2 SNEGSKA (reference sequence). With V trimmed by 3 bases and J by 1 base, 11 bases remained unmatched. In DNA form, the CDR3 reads TGCAGTGCTAGTCGGAAAGGGACTAGCGGGGGGCACCGCACAGATACGCAGTATTTT. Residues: CSASRKGTSGGHRTDTQYF.

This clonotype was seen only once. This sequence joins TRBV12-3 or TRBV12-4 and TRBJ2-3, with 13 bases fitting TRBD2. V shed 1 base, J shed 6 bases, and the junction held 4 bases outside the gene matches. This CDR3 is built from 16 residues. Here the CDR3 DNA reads TGTGCCAGCAGTTTAGGACTAGCGGGAGGAATGGATACGCAGTATTTT. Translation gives CASSLGLAGGMDTQYF.

The CDR3 loop is CASNPRPGETQYF. CDR3 coding DNA: TGTGCCAGTAACCCTCGCCCAGGAGAGACCCAGTACTTC. J is TRBJ2-5 and V is TRBV19; unclear D gene. This CDR3 region has 13 residues. The V end was cut by 7 bases, the J end by 4 bases, with 13 bases between. Germline V lookup: CDR1 LNHDA, CDR2 SQIVND (reference sequence). Complete variable domain (other parts from reference TRBV19 and TRBJ2-5): DGGITQSPKYLFRKEGQNVTLSCEQNLNHDAMYWYRQDPGQGLRLIYYSQIVNDFQKGDIAEGYSVSREKKESFPLTVTSAQKNPTAFYLCASNPRPGETQYFGPGTRLLVL.

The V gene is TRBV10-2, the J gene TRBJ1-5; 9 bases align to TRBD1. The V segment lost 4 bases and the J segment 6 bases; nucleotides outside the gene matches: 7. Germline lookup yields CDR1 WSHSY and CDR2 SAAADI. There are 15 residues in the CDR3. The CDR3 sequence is CASSVSRDRAQPQHF. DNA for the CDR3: TGCGCCAGCAGTGTGTCGCGGGACAGGGCTCAGCCCCAGCATTTT.

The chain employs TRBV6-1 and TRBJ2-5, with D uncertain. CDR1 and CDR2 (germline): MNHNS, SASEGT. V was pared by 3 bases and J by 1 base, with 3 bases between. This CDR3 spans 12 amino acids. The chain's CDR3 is CASSDIQETQYF. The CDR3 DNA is TGTGCCAGCAGTGATATCCAAGAGACCCAGTACTTC.

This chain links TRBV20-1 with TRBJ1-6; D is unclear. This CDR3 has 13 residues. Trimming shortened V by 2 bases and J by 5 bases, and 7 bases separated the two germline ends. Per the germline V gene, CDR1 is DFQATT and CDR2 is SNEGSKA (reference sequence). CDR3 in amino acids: CSARRADNSPLHF. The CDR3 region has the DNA TGCAGTGCTAGAAGGGCAGATAATTCACCCCTCCACTTT.

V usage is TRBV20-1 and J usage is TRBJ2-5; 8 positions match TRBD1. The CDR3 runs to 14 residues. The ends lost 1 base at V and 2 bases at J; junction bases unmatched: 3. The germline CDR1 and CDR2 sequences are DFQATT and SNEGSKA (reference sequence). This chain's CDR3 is CSARVGTGQETQYF. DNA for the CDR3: TGCAGTGCTAGAGTCGGGACAGGTCAAGAGACCCAGTACTTC.

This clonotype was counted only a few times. The CDR3 sequence is CASSLSNYGYTF. CDR3 nucleotide sequence: TGTGCCAGCAGCTTGAGTAACTATGGCTACACCTTC. The rearrangement uses TRBV7-2 and TRBJ1-2; no clear D. V dropped 3 bases and J dropped 1 base, with 3 bases sitting between them. Germline V gene lookup returns CDR1 SGHTA and CDR2 FQGNSA. The CDR3 extends over 12 amino acids.

The CDR3 sequence: CASSIGGTGGNEQFF. Here the CDR3 DNA reads TGTGCCAGTAGTATAGGTGGGACAGGGGGGAATGAGCAGTTCTTC. The rearrangement joins TRBV19 to TRBJ2-1, with 11 bases lining up with TRBD1. Germline CDR1 and CDR2: LNHDA and SQIVND (reference sequence). The J segment lost 7 bases and the V segment lost 1 base, leaving 3 bases of the junction unmatched. The CDR3 runs to 15 residues. Using reference TRBV19 and TRBJ2-1 for the parts outside the CDR3, the full variable domain is DGGITQSPKYLFRKEGQNVTLSCEQNLNHDAMYWYRQDPGQGLRLIYYSQIVNDFQKGDIAEGYSVSREKKESFPLTVTSAQKNPTAFYLCASSIGGTGGNEQFFGPGTRLTVL.

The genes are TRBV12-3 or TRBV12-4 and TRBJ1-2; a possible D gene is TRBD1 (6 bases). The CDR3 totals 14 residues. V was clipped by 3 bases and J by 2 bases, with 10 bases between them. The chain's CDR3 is CASSFGQTNYGYTF. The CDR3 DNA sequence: TGTGCCAGCAGTTTCGGACAGACGAACTATGGCTACACCTTC.

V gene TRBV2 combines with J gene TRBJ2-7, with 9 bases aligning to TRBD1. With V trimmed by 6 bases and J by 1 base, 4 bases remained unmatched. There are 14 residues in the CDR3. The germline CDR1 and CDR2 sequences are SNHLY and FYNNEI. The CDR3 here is CASRRGTGSYEQYF. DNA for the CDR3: TGTGCCAGCAGAAGAGGGACAGGGTCCTACGAGCAGTACTTC.

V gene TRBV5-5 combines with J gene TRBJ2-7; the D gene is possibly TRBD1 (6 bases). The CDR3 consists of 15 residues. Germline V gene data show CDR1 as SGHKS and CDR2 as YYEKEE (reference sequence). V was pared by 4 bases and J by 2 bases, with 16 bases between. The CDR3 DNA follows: TGTGCCAGCAGCGCGGAGTGGACAGCCGCCTACGAGCAGTACTTC. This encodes CASSAEWTAAYEQYF.

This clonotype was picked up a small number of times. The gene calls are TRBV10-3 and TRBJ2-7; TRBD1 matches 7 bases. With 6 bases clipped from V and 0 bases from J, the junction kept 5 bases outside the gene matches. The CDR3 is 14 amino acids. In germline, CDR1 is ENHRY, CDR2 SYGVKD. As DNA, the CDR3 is TGTGCCATCAGGCCTGGACAGGTCTCCTACGAGCAGTACTTC. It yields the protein CAIRPGQVSYEQYF.